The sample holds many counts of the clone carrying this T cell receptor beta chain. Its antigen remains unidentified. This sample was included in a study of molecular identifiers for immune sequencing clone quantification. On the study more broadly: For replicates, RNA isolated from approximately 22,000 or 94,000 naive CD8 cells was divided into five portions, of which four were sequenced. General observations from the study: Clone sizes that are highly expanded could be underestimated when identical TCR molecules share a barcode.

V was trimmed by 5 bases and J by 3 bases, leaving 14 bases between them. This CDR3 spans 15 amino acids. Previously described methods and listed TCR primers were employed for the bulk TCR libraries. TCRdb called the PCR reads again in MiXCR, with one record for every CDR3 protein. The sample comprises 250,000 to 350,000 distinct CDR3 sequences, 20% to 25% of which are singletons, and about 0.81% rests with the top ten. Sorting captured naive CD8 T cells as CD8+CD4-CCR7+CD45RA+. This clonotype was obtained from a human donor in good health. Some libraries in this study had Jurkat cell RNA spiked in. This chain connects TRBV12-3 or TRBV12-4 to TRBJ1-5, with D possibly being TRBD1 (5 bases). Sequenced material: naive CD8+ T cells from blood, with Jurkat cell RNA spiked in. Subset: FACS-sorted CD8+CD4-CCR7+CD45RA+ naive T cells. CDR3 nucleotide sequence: TGTGCCAGCAGTCACGGGCCGGGGGTCAATCAGCCCCAGCATTTT. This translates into CASSHGPGVNQPQHF.